Given below is one T cell receptor (beta chain) in context. Its antigen is not known. Profiling relied on immunoSEQ multiplex PCR, and the TCRdb table lists in-frame clones only, not all of them. The data hold 13,000 to 15,000 clones, with around 84% observed a single time. Germline lookup yields CDR1 SGHRS and CDR2 YFSETQ. V was clipped by 4 bases and J by 3 bases; unmatched bases: 11. This CDR3 spans 17 amino acids. This specimen comes from a study of T cell repertoires in ileal Crohn's disease. Findings and caveats of the study: Compared with CD4 T cells, sorted CD8 cells carried more expanded clones.

V usage is TRBV5-1 and J usage is TRBJ2-3; TRBD1 agrees at 10 bases. This receptor was identified in an adult with Crohn's disease. Sequenced input: ileal tissue. This CDR3 is CASSRTPGGQGTDTQYF. The CDR3 DNA follows: TGCGCCAGCAGCAGGACCCCCGGGGGACAGGGGACAGATACGCAGTATTTT.